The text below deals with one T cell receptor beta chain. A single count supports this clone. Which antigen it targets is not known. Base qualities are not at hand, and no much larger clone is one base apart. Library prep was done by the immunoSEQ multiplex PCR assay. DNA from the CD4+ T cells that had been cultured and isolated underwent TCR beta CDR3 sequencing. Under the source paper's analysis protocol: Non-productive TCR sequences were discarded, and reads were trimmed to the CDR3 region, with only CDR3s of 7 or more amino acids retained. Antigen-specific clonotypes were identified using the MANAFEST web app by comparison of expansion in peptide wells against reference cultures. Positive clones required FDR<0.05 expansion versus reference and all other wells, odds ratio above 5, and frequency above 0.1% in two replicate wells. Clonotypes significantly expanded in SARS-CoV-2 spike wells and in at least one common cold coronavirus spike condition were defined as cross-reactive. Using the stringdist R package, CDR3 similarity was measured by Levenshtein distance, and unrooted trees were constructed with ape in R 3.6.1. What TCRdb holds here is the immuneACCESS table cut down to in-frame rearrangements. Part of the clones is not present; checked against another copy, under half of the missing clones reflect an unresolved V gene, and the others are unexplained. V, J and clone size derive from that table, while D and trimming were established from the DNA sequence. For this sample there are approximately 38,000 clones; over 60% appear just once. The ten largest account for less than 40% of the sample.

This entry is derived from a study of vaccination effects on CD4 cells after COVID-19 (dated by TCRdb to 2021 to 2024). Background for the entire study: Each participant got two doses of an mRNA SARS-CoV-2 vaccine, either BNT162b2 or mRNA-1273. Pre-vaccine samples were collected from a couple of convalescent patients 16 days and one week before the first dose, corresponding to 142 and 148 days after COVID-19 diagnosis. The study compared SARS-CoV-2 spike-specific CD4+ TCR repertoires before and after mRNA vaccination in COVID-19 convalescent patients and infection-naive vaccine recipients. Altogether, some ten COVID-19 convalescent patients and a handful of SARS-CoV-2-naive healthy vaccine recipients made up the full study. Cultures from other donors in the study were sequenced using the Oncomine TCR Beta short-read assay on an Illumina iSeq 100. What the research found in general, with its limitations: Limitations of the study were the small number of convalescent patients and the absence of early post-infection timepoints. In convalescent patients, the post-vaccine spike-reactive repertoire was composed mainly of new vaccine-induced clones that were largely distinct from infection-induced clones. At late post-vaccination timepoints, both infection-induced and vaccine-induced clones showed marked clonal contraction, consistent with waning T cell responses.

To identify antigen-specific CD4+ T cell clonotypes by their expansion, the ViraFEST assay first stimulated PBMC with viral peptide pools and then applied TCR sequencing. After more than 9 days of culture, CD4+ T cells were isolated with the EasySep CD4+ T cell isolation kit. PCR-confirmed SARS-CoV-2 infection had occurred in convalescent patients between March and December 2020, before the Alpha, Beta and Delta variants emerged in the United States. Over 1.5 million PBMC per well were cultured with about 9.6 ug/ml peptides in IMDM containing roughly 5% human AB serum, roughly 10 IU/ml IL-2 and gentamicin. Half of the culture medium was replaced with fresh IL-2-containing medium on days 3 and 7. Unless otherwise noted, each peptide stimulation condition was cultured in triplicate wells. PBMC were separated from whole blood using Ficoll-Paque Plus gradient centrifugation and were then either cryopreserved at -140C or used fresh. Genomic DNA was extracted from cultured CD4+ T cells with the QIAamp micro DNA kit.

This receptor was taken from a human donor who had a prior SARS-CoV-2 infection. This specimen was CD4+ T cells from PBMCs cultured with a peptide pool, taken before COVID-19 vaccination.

The CDR3 region has the sequence CSASTGTSTQYF. The nucleotide sequence is TGCAGTGCTAGTACCGGGACATCGACCCAGTACTTC. The rearrangement joined TRBV20-1 to TRBJ2-5; the D gene is perhaps TRBD1, from 6 matching bases. The germline ends are 12 bases apart after V is trimmed by 3 bases and J by 7 bases. CDR1 and CDR2, per the germline V gene (reference sequence), are DFQATT and SNEGSKA. The CDR3, cysteine through phenylalanine, is 12 amino acids long. The DNA shown is the 36-base CDR3, in frame from base 1.